The present entry profiles one TCR beta chain with its context. V lost 5 bases, J lost 5 bases, and 8 bases stayed unmatched. CDR1 is SGHTA and CDR2 is FQGNSA in the germline V gene. This CDR3 comprises 15 residues. TCRdb's copy holds only in-frame clones and misses some; the assay was immunoSEQ multiplex PCR. The sample carries some 470,000 clones, about 79% recorded once. This specimen belongs to a study of shared clonotypes between healthy human individuals. Sequencing was done on a sample of PBMCs. This receptor was taken from a woman in her thirties or forties in good health. Some clones in this sample may be carry-over from other donors' samples. The gene calls are TRBV7-2 and TRBJ1-4; 7 bases are a match to TRBD1. The CDR3 loop is CASSEGARRNEKLFF. The CDR3 DNA sequence: TGTGCCAGCAGCGAGGGGGCCAGGCGGAATGAAAAACTGTTTTTT. The full variable domain, with the rest looked up from reference TRBV7-2 and TRBJ1-4, is GAGVSQSPSNKVTEKGKDVELRCDPISGHTALYWYRQSLGQGLEFLIYFQGNSAPDKSGLPSDRFSAERTGGSVSTLTIQRTQQEDSAVYLCASSEGARRNEKLFFGSGTQLSVL.